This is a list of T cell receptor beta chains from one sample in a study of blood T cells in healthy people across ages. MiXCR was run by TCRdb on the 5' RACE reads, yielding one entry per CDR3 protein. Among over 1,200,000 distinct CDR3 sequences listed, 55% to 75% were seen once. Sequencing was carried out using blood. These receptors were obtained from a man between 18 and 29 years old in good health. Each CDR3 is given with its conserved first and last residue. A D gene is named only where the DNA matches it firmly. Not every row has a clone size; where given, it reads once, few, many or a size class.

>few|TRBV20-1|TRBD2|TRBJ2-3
TGCAGTGCTAGAATGGGACTAGGTCGAGATACGCAGTATTTT
CSARMGLGRDTQYF
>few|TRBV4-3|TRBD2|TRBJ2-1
TGCGCCAGCAGCCAGGCTAGCGGGGGGACTGAGCAGTTCTTC
CASSQASGGTEQFF
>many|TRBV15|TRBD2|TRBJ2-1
TGTGCCACCAGCATCGACAGCGGGAGGTACAATGAGCAGTTCTTC
CATSIDSGRYNEQFF
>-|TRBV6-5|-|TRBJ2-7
TGTGCCAGCGGTGGGACGACCTGGGGCTACGAGCAGTACTTC
CASGGTTWGYEQYF
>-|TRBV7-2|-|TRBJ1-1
TGTGCCAGCAGCCTTCCAGGGTATAAATTGTACGGGACTGAAGCTTTCTTT
CASSLPGYKLYGTEAFF
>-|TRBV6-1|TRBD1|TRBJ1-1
TGTGCCAACAGTGAGACAGGGGTTGGTGAAGCTTTCTTT
CANSETGVGEAFF
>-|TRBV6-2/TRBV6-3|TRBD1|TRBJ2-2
TGTGCCAGCAGTTTACACAGGGGAGACTACACCGGGGAGCTGTTTTTT
CASSLHRGDYTGELFF
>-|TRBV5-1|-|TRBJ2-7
TGCGCCAGCAGCTCCCTGATAAGTGACGAGCAGTACTTC
CASSSLISDEQYF
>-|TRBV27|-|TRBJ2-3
TGTGCCAGCAGTTCGTGGCGGGCTAGCACAGATACGCAGTATTTT
CASSSWRASTDTQYF
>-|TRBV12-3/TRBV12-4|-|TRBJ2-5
TGTGCCAGCAGTTTACAGTTTCCGGGAGAGACCCAGTACTTC
CASSLQFPGETQYF
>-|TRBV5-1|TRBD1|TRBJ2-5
TGCGCCAGCAGCATGACAGGGAAGGAGACCCAGTACTTC
CASSMTGKETQYF
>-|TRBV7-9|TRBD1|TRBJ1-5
TGTGCCAGCAGCTCCGACAATAGACAGGGATTGTTTCAGCCCCAGCATTTT
CASSSDNRQGLFQPQHF
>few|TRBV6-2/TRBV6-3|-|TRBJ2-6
TGTGCCAGCAGTTACTCACCAGCCCTAGGATCGGGGGCCAACGTCCTGACTTTC
CASSYSPALGSGANVLTF
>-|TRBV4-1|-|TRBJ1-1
TGCGCCAGCAGCCAAGGTCCGGGGGCCTCTGAAGCTTTCTTT
CASSQGPGASEAFF
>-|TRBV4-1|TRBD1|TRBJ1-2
TGCGCCAGCAGCCAAGGGACAGGGAAGGTCTACACCTTC
CASSQGTGKVYTF
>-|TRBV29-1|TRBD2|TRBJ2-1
TGCAGCTCATCACCGAGACTAGCGGGATACAATGAGCAGTTCTTC
CSSSPRLAGYNEQFF
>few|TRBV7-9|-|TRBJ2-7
TGTGCCAGCAGCGGGGACCTCCACGAGCAGTACTTC
CASSGDLHEQYF
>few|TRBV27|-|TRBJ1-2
TGTGCCAGCAGTTTATTAGGACAGAACTATGGCTACACCTTC
CASSLLGQNYGYTF
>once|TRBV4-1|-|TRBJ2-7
TGCGCCAGCAGCCAATTCCGTGGGGTTAAGCAGTACTTC
CASSQFRGVKQYF
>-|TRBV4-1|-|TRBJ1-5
TGCGCCAGCAGCCAAGACTCAAGTAAGCCCCAGCATTTT
CASSQDSSKPQHF
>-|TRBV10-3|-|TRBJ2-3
TGTGCCATAGGGAGCAGGGGGGAAGCTAGCACAGATACGCAGTATTTT
CAIGSRGEASTDTQYF
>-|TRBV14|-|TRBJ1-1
TGTGCCAGCAGCCAAGAACAGGGATCGGGGAACACTGAAGCTTTCTTT
CASSQEQGSGNTEAFF
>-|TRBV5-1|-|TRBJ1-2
-
CASSSGNYGCTF
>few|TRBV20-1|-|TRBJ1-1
TGCAGTGCTAGAGTTCCAGGGAACACTGAAGCTTTCTTT
CSARVPGNTEAFF
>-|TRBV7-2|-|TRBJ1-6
TGTGCCAGCAGCCCAGATTCCAATTCACCCCTCCACTTT
CASSPDSNSPLHF
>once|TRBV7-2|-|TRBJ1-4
TGTGCCAGCAGCTTAGCCTCCAGGGGTGCGGAAAAACTGTTTTTT
CASSLASRGAEKLFF
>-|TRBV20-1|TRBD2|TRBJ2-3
TGCAGTGCTAGATCCCTCGGGGGGGCAAGGGAGTGGGATACGCAGTATTTT
CSARSLGGAREWDTQYF
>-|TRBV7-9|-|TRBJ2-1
TGTGCCACCCTAAGGCAGTACAATGAGCAGTTCTTC
CATLRQYNEQFF
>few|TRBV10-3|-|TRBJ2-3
TGTGCCATCAAGGTTGGGGATACGCAGTATTTT
CAIKVGDTQYF
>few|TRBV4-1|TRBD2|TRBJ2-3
TGCGCCAGCAGCCATCCCTCGGGGCGGGGGATCCCTAGCACAGATACGCAGTATTTT
CASSHPSGRGIPSTDTQYF
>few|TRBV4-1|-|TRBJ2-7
TGCGCCAGCAGCCTCGGAGAGGGAGACGAGCAGTACTTC
CASSLGEGDEQYF
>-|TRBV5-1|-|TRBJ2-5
TGCGCCAGCAGCTTGGTCGCGGACTATTACAATGAGCAGTACTTC
CASSLVADYYNEQYF
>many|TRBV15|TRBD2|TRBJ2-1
TGTGCCACCGCGAGCAGCGCGGGAGGGTATAATGAGCAGTTCTTC
CATASSAGGYNEQFF
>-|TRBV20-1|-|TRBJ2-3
TGCAGTTCTAGAATGGCTACAAGCACAGATACGCAGTATTTT
CSSRMATSTDTQYF
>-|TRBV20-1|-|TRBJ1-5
TGCAGTGCTAGTTCCCTCGGCGGGGCTGCCAAGCCCCAGCATTTT
CSASSLGGAAKPQHF